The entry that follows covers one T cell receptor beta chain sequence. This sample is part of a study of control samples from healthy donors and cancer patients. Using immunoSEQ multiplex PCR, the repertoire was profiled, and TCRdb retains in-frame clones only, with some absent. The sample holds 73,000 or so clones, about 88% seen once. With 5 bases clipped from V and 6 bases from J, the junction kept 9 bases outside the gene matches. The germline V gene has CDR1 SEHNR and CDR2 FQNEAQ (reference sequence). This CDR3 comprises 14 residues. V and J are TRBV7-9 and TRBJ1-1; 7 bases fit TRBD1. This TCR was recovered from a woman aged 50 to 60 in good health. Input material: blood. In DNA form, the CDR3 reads TGTGCCAGCAGCCCTGCCCTACAGGGGCCTGAAGCTTTCTTT. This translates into CASSPALQGPEAFF.